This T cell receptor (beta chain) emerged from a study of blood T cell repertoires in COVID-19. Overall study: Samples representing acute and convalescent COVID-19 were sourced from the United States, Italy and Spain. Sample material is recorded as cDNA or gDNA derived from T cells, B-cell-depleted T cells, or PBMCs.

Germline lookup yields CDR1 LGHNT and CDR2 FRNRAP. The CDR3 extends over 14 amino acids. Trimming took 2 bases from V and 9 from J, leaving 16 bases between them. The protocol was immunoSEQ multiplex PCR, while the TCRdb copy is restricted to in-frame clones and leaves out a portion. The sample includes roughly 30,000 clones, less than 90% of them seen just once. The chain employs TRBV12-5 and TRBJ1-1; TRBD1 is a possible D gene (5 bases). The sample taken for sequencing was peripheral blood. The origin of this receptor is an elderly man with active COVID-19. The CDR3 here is CASGLLTGGAKAFF. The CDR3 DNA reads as TGTGCTAGTGGTTTGCTCACGGGGGGAGCGAAAGCTTTCTTT.